The 8 T cell receptor beta chains in this list originate from one sample, sequenced in a study of monozygotic twins with inflammatory bowel disease. One entry per CDR3 protein, without DNA, is what TCRdb gives after re-calling the 5' RACE reads. Its table records about 140,000 distinct CDR3 sequences. Specimen: blood. These receptors were obtained from a human donor with ulcerative colitis or Crohn's disease, or a healthy co-twin of an affected twin (not recorded which).

The chain recombines TRBV5-1 with TRBJ1-5; TCRdb selects TRBD1, and the lack of DNA leaves this call unchecked. The CDR3 loop spans 14 amino acids. CDR1 and CDR2 from the germline V gene are SGHRS and YFSETQ. The CDR3 sequence: CASRPDSTNQPQHF. The variable domain in full, with the rest retrieved from reference TRBV5-1 and TRBJ1-5, is KAGVTQTPRYLIKTRGQQVTLSCSPISGHRSVSWYQQTPGQGLQFLFEYFSETQRNKGNFPGRFSGRQFSNSRSEMNVSTLELGDSALYLCASRPDSTNQPQHFGDGTRLSIL.

The V gene is TRBV9, the J gene TRBJ2-5; as DNA is missing, the TRBD1 call by TCRdb cannot be tested. CDR1 is SGDLS and CDR2 is YYNGEE in the germline V gene. The CDR3 spans 14 residues. This CDR3 reads CASSARGTQETQYF.

The chain is built from TRBV20-1 and TRBJ1-3; TCRdb's D call, TRBD1, is unchecked because there is no DNA. Germline assignment: CDR1 DFQATT and CDR2 SNEGSKA (reference sequence). The CDR3 consists of 15 residues. CDR3 protein: CSAYAGTTLGNTIYF.

The CDR3 is CASSLGQGARYEQYF. The rearrangement joins TRBV4-1 to TRBJ2-7; the D gene TCRdb calls, TRBD1, cannot be checked with no DNA. Germline V gene data show CDR1 as MGHRA and CDR2 as YSYEKL. This CDR3 region has 15 residues.

The rearrangement uses TRBV5-1 and TRBJ1-1; lacking DNA, the TRBD1 call made by TCRdb goes unchecked. CDR1 is SGHRS, CDR2 YFSETQ, per germline. This CDR3 comprises 12 residues. This CDR3 is CASSFGQTEAFF.

The V gene is TRBV7-8, the J gene TRBJ2-3. This CDR3 is built from 14 residues. Germline assignment: CDR1 SGHVS and CDR2 FQNEAQ. CDR3 sequence: CASSLEWSADTQYF.

The V and J genes are TRBV12-3 or TRBV12-4 and TRBJ2-7; without DNA, the TCRdb call of TRBD1 cannot be checked. This CDR3 is built from 17 residues. CDR3 sequence reads: CASSLVPPTGLTYEQYF.

V gene TRBV20-1 combines with J gene TRBJ2-7. Germline values: CDR1 DFQATT, CDR2 SNEGSKA (reference sequence). The CDR3 totals 14 residues. This CDR3 is CSARGLLGRYEQYF.